These 16 T cell receptor beta chains share one sample of origin, sequenced in a study of cytomegalovirus exposure and HLA in healthy donors. 13 Jbeta primers and 60 Vbeta primers were used for the PCR. Data came from immunoSEQ multiplex PCR; TCRdb stores just in-frame clones and leaves some out. The sample shows some 170,000 clones, almost 80% of them seen only once. The sequenced material came from PBMCs. Receptors were obtained from a man younger than 35 in good health and CMV-seropositive.

This sequence joins TRBV9 and TRBJ2-1; weak D call: TRBD1 (6 bases). Trimming left V 0 bases short and J 2 bases short, with 9 bases between. Germline V gene data show CDR1 as SGDLS and CDR2 as YYNGEE. This CDR3 comprises 15 residues. CDR3 in amino acids: CASSVDRAPYNEQFF. CDR3 nucleotide sequence: TGTGCCAGCAGCGTAGACAGGGCCCCCTACAATGAGCAGTTCTTC.

This chain uses TRBV18 with TRBJ2-1, with D possibly matching TRBD1 (7 bases). Germline assignment: CDR1 KGHSH and CDR2 LQKENI. The germline V and J ends were trimmed by 3 bases and 7 bases, with 16 bases remaining between them. This CDR3 is 15 amino acids long. The chain's CDR3 is CASSPAGGFGNEQFF. The CDR3 DNA sequence: TGTGCCAGCTCACCGGCAGGGGGGTTTGGGAATGAGCAGTTCTTC.

The chain has TRBV7-2 and TRBJ1-2, with 9 bases aligning to TRBD1. CDR3 length: 14 amino acids. Germline V gene sequence: CDR1 SGHTA, CDR2 FQGNSA. V lost 5 bases and J lost 2; bases outside the gene matches: 3. The chain's CDR3 is CASSVGQGNYGYTF. In nucleotides, the CDR3 is TGTGCCAGCAGCGTCGGACAGGGGAACTATGGCTACACCTTC.

This chain uses TRBV19 with TRBJ2-7; 8 nucleotides line up with TRBD1. Germline-derived CDR1 and CDR2 are LNHDA and SQIVND (reference sequence). J gave up 5 bases and V 3 bases, and 6 bases lay outside the gene matches. The CDR3 runs 14 residues. CDR3 in amino acids: CASSMTGVVDEQYF. The CDR3 DNA sequence: TGTGCCAGTAGTATGACAGGGGTCGTCGACGAGCAGTACTTC.

The gene calls are TRBV5-5 and TRBJ1-5, with TRBD1 identical over 11 bases. V gave up 3 bases and J gave up 6 bases; unmatched junction bases: 5. Germline V lookup: CDR1 SGHKS, CDR2 YYEKEE (reference sequence). The CDR3 totals 15 residues. CDR3 protein: CASSWDRGTAQPQHF. CDR3 DNA: TGTGCCAGCAGCTGGGACAGGGGGACGGCTCAGCCCCAGCATTTT.

V gene TRBV5-4 combines with J gene TRBJ1-2; no reliable D call. Per germline, CDR1 SGHNT and CDR2 YYREEE (reference sequence). The CDR3 is 12 residues long. V lost 0 bases and J lost 4, with 4 bases in between. The chain's CDR3 is CASSLDSYGYTF. CDR3 nucleotide sequence: TGTGCCAGCAGCTTGGATAGCTATGGCTACACCTTC.

This chain uses TRBV7-6 with TRBJ2-5, with D tentatively TRBD2 (6 bases). The germline gives CDR1 SGHVS, CDR2 FNYEAQ. V was cut by 1 base and J by 2 bases, with 8 bases left in between. This CDR3 has 14 residues. The CDR3 is CASSLDGGQETQYF. Written as DNA, the CDR3 is TGTGCCAGCAGCTTAGATGGAGGGCAAGAGACCCAGTACTTC.

The rearrangement links TRBV28 to TRBJ1-2; D gene ambiguous. V was pared by 5 bases and J by 5 bases, with 12 bases between. Germline values: CDR1 MDHEN, CDR2 SYDVKM. The CDR3 extends over 13 amino acids. CDR3 nucleotide sequence: TGTGCCAGCAGTGGCTTCAGTGTTTATGGCTACACCTTC. As protein: CASSGFSVYGYTF.

This chain links TRBV5-1 with TRBJ1-1; 7 bases map to TRBD1. The trim removed 3 bases at V and 4 bases at J, leaving 9 bases unmatched. In germline, CDR1 is SGHRS, CDR2 YFSETQ. This CDR3 has 15 residues. CDR3 DNA: TGCGCCAGCAGCTCGCAACAGGGGAGTAGCACTGAAGCTTTCTTT. Its translation is CASSSQQGSSTEAFF.

This chain connects TRBV7-6 to TRBJ1-2; D gene uncertain. From germline, CDR1 is SGHVS and CDR2 FNYEAQ. The CDR3 sequence is 14 residues long. Trimming took 4 bases from V and 9 from J, leaving 18 bases between them. The CDR3 DNA reads as TGTGCCAGCAGCTCCACCCGGGAAGGCAAGAGCTACACCTTC. This translates into CASSSTREGKSYTF.

The chain recombines TRBV6-5 with TRBJ2-5; TRBD1 aligns across 9 bases. The last part of the DNA fits TRBJ2-7 better; the J call may be wrong. The CDR3 covers 15 residues. Germline values: CDR1 MNHEY, CDR2 SVGAGI. This CDR3 is CASSYSGQGTYEQYF. Here the CDR3 DNA reads TGTGCCAGCAGTTACTCCGGACAGGGGACCTACGAGCAGTACTTC.

The V and J genes are TRBV5-8 and TRBJ2-5; D remains unclear. The CDR3 covers 13 residues. Germline V gene data show CDR1 as SGHTS and CDR2 as YDEGEE. Trimming stripped 0 bases from V and 5 bases from J, with 8 bases between. The CDR3 DNA sequence: TGTGCCAGCAGCTTGGCCTCTCGGGAGACCCAGTACTTC. Amino acids: CASSLASRETQYF. Based on the CDR3 plus reference TRBV5-8 and TRBJ2-5, the full variable domain is EAGVTQSPTHLIKTRGQQATLRCSPISGHTSVYWYQQALGLGLQFLLWYDEGEERNRGNFPPRFSGRQFPNYSSELNVNALELEDSALYLCASSLASRETQYFGPGTRLLVL.

The chain uses TRBV5-6 and TRBJ1-1; the D gene is possibly TRBD1 (5 bases). CDR1 is SGHDT, CDR2 YYEEEE, per germline. CDR3 length equals 16 residues. Trimming left V 2 bases short and J 5 bases short, with 19 bases between. CDR3 sequence reads: CASSFGGQGGWTEAFF. CDR3 DNA: TGTGCCAGCAGCTTCGGAGGGCAGGGCGGGTGGACTGAAGCTTTCTTT.

The chain links TRBV7-2 to TRBJ2-2; unclear D gene. This CDR3 spans 11 amino acids. Trimming removed 5 bases at V and 5 bases at J, with 3 bases between. The germline gives CDR1 SGHTA, CDR2 FQGNSA. DNA of the CDR3: TGTGCCAGCAGCGAGACCGGGGAGCTGTTTTTT. Its translation: CASSETGELFF.

The genes are TRBV5-1 and TRBJ2-7; D might be TRBD1 (6 bases). CDR1 is SGHRS and CDR2 is YFSETQ in the germline V gene. This CDR3 contains 13 residues. V was shortened by 4 bases and J by 9 bases, with 17 bases between the two germline ends. The CDR3 is CASSPPTGSGQYF. The CDR3 DNA follows: TGCGCCAGCAGCCCGCCGACAGGCAGTGGGCAGTACTTC.

This clone appeared once. The chain carries TRBV6-5 and TRBJ1-4, with D possibly matching TRBD1 (5 bases). Per germline, CDR1 MNHEY and CDR2 SVGAGI. CDR3 length equals 15 residues. V lost 4 bases, J lost 5 bases, and 14 bases lay in between. The CDR3 sequence: CASSSQAGNNEKLFF. The CDR3 DNA sequence: TGTGCCAGCAGTTCACAGGCAGGGAACAATGAAAAACTGTTTTTT.